This T cell receptor beta chain appears in the sequencing data of a study of T-cell reconstitution after alpha-beta-depleted transplantation in children (dated by TCRdb to the mid-2010s). For the study in its entirety: Using TCR repertoire profiling, the study followed T-cell immune reconstitution in a quantitative way in children after TCRalphabeta/CD19-depleted allogeneic hematopoietic cell transplantation. What the research found in general, with its limitations: Hyperexpanded clone frequencies declined over subsequent months; after one year, T-cell counts and TCRbeta diversity were mostly attributed to newly produced T cells. In some patients, high TCRbeta diversity at day 60 was attributed to recipient T cells and intrathymic progenitors that had survived conditioning. The apparently early alphabetaT-cell count recovery about two months after transplant was reportedly dependent on only several hundred rapidly expanded clones derived from non-depleted graft cells.

This clonotype was counted ten times or more. The antigen this receptor binds is unknown. Nothing much larger sits one base from this clone, and base qualities are not available. Library preparation employed PCR. The instrument given in TCRdb is Illumina HiSeq 2500. TCR library preparation used molecular barcoding, with unique molecular identifiers applied to normalize quantification of the TCRbeta repertoire. The raw public data were reprocessed by TCRdb itself: fastp quality trimming at Q25, MiXCR clonotype calling, in-frame beta chains only. Every CDR3 protein is listed once, alongside the most common genes and DNA of its rows. This sample holds fewer than 550,000 distinct CDR3 sequences; 10% were observed only once. About 2.1% of the sample rests with the top ten. The label giving this sample's treatment or condition can be read as: allogeneic hematopoietic cell transplantation with graft depleted of TCRalphabeta T cells and CD19 B cells. The children who served as transplant recipients had been given grafts of TCRalphabeta/CD19-depleted allogeneic hematopoietic cells.

V loses 2 bases at its end and J loses 4 bases; junction bases beyond the gene matches: 1. CDR1 and CDR2, looked up from the germline V gene, are MDHEN and SYDVKM. The CDR3 holds 13 amino acids from the cysteine to the phenylalanine. Of all the DNA, just the CDR3 is kept, 39 bases in frame from base 1. This TCR was sampled from a child aged 2-15 years with inherited bone marrow failure, due to receive a stem cell transplant. The chain couples TRBV28 to TRBJ1-2; TRBD1 fits 7 bases in the junction. This specimen was PBMCs, taken before TCRalphabeta/CD19-depleted stem cell transplant. The DNA sequence follows: TGTGCCAGCAGTTTAGCAGGGGGCTATGGCTACACCTTC. Its translation is CASSLAGGYGYTF.